The entry below gives a single TCR beta chain sequence along with its context. The data were produced by immunoSEQ multiplex PCR, yet TCRdb's version contains in-frame clones alone and is incomplete. This sample has roughly 93,000 clones, with 91% found just once. Trimming stripped 4 bases from V and 0 bases from J, with 7 bases between. Germline CDR1 WSHSY, CDR2 SAAADI. The CDR3 extends over 13 amino acids. These data originate in a study of T cell changes during pregnancy in multiple sclerosis. Specimen: peripheral blood, collected in the first trimester of pregnancy. The TCR comes from a female donor in good health, enrolled as a control in a pregnancy study. V gene TRBV10-2 combines with J gene TRBJ2-7, with D possibly TRBD1 on 5 matching bases. The CDR3 here is CASSGQTSYEQYF. The CDR3 DNA reads as TGCGCCAGCAGTGGACAGACCTCCTACGAGCAGTACTTC.